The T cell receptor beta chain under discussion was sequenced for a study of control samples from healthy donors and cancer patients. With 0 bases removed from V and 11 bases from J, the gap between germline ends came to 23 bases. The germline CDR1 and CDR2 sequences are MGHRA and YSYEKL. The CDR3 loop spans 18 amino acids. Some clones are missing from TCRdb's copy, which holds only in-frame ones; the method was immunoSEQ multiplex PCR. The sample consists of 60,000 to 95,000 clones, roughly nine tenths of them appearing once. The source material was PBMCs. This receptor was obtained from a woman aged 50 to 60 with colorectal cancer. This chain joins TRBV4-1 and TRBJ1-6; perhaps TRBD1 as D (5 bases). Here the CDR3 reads CASSQETFWEGRGPPLHF. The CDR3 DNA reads TGCGCCAGCAGCCAAGAAACCTTCTGGGAGGGGCGAGGGCCACCCCTCCACTTT.